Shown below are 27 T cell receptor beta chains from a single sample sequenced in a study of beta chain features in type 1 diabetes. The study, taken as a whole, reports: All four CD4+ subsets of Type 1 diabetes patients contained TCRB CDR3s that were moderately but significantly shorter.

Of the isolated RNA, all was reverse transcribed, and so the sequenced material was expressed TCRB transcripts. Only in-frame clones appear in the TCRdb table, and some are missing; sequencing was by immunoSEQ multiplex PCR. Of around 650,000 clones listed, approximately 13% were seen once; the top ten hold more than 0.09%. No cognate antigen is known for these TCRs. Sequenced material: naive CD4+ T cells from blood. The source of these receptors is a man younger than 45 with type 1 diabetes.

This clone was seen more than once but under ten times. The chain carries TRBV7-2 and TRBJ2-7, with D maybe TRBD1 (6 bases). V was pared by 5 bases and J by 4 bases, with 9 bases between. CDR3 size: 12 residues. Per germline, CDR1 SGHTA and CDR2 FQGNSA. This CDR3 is CASSPGQYEQYF. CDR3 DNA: TGTGCCAGCAGCCCCGGACAGTACGAGCAGTACTTC.

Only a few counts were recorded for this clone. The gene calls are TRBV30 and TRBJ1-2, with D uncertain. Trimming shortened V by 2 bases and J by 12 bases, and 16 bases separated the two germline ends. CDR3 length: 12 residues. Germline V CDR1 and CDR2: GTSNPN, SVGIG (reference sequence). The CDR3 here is CAWSPSGGLNTF. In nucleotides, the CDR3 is TGTGCCTGGAGTCCCAGTGGCGGCTTGAACACCTTC.

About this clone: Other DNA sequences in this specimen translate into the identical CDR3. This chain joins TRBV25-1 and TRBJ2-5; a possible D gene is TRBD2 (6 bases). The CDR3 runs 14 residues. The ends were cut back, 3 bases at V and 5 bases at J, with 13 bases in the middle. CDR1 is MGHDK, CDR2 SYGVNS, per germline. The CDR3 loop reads CASSELEGRETQYF. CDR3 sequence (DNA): TGTGCCAGCAGTGAGTTAGAGGGGAGGGAGACCCAGTACTTC.

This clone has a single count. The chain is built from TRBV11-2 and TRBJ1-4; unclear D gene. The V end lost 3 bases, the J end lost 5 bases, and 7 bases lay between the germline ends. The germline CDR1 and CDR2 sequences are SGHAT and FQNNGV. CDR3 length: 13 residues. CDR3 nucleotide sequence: TGTGCCAGCAGCTTTTCAGACAATGAAAAACTGTTTTTT. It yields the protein CASSFSDNEKLFF.

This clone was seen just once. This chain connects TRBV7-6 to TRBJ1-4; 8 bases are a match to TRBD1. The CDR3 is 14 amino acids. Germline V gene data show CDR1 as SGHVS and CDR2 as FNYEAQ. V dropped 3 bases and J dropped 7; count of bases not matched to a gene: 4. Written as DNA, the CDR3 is TGTGCCAGCAGCTTCGGGACAGGCCTTGAAAAACTGTTTTTT. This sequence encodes CASSFGTGLEKLFF.

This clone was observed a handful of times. The CDR3 coding sequence is TGTGCCAGCGGTGGAAGTAGCACAGATACGCAGTATTTT. It is translated as CASGGSSTDTQYF. This chain links TRBV2 with TRBJ2-3; D remains ambiguous. There are 13 residues in the CDR3. V lost 8 bases, J lost 0 bases, and 9 bases lay in between. The germline CDR1 and CDR2 sequences are SNHLY and FYNNEI.

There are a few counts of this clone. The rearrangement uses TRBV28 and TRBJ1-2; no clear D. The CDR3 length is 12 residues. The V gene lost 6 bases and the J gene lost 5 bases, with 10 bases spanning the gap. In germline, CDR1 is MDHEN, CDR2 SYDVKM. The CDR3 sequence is CASSNQAYGYTF. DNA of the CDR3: TGTGCCAGCAGCAACCAGGCATATGGCTACACCTTC.

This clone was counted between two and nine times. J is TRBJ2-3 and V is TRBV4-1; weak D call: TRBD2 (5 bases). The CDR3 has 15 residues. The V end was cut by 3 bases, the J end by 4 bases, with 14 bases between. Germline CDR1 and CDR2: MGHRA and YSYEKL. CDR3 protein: CASSQSGSMADTQYF. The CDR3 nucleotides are TGCGCCAGCAGCCAGAGCGGTAGTATGGCAGATACGCAGTATTTT.

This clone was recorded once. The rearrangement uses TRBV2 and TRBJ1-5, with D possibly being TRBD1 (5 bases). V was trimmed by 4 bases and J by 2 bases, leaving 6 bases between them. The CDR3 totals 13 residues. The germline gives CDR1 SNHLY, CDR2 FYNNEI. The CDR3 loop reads CASSARGNQPQHF. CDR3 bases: TGTGCCAGCAGTGCCAGGGGCAATCAGCCCCAGCATTTT.

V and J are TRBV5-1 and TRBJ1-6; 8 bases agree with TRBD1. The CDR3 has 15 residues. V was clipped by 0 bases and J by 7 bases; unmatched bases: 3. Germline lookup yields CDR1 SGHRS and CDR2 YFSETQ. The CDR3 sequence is CASSLATGGNSPLHF. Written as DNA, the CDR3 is TGCGCCAGCAGCTTGGCAACAGGGGGGAATTCACCCCTCCACTTT. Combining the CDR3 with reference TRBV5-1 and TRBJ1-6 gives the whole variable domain KAGVTQTPRYLIKTRGQQVTLSCSPISGHRSVSWYQQTPGQGLQFLFEYFSETQRNKGNFPGRFSGRQFSNSRSEMNVSTLELGDSALYLCASSLATGGNSPLHFGNGTRLTVT.

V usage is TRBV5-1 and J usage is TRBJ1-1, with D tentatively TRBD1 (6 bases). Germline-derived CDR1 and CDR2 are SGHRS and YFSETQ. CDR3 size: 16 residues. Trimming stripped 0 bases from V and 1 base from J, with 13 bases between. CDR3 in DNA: TGCGCCAGCAGCTTGGGGGACACCATCTCGAACACTGAAGCTTTCTTT. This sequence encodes CASSLGDTISNTEAFF.

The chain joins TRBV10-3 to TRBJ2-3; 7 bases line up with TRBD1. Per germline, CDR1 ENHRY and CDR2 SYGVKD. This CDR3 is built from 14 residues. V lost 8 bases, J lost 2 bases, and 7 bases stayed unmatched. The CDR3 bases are TGTGCCATCTCTTGGGACAGTCCCACAGATACGCAGTATTTT. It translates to CAISWDSPTDTQYF.

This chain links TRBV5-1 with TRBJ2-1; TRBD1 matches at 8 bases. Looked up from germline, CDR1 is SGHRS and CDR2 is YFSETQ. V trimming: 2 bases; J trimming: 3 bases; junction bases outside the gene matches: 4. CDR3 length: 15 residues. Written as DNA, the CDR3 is TGCGCCAGCAGCTTCGGACAGGGTAACTACAATGAGCAGTTCTTC. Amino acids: CASSFGQGNYNEQFF.

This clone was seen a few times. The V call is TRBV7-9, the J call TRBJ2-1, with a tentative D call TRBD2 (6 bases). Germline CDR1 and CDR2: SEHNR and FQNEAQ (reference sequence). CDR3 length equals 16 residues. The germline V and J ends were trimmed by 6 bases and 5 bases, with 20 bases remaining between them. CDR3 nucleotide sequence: TGTGCCAGCAGTGCGAATTGGGGACTGCCCGACAATGAGCAGTTCTTC. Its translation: CASSANWGLPDNEQFF.

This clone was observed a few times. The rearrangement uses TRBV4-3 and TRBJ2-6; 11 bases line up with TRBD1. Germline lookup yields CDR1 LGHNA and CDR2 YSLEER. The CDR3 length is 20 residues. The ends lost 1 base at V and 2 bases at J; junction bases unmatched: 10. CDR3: CASSQGRPGQGGPGANVLTF. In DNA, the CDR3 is TGCGCCAGCAGCCAAGGCCGACCGGGACAGGGGGGCCCTGGGGCCAACGTCCTGACTTTC.

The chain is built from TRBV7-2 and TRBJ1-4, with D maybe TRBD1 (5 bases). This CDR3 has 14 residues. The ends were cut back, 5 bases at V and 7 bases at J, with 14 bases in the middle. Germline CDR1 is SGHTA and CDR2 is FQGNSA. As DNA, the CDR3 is TGTGCCAGCAGCCGGGGACCGGCGGGTGAAAAACTGTTTTTT. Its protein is CASSRGPAGEKLFF.

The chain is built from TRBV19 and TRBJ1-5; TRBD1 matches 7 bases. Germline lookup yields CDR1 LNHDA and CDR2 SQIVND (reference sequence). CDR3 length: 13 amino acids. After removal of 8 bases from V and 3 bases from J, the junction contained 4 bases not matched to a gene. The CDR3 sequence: CASEGQFNQPQHF. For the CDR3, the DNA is TGTGCCAGTGAGGGACAGTTCAATCAGCCCCAGCATTTT.

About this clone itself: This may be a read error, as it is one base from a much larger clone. CDR3: CASSLGGSPLHF. The CDR3 nucleotides are TGTGCCAGCAGCCTGGGGGGTTCACCCCTCCACTTT. The chain links TRBV6-1 to TRBJ1-6, with D perhaps matching TRBD1 (5 bases). The CDR3 is 12 amino acids. In germline, CDR1 is MNHNS, CDR2 SASEGT. V gave up 6 bases and J gave up 9 bases, with 9 bases separating them.

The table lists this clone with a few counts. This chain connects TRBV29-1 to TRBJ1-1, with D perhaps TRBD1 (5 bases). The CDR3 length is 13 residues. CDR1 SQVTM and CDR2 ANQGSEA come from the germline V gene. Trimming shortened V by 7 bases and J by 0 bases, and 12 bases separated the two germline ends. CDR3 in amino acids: CSARQTLNTEAFF. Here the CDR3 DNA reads TGCAGCGCAAGACAGACTCTGAACACTGAAGCTTTCTTT.

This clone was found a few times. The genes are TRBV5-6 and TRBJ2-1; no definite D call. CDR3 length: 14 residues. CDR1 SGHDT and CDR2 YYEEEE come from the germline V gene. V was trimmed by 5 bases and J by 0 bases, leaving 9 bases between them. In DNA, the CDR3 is TGTGCCAGCAGTCAGGCTGGCTCCTACAATGAGCAGTTCTTC. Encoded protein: CASSQAGSYNEQFF.

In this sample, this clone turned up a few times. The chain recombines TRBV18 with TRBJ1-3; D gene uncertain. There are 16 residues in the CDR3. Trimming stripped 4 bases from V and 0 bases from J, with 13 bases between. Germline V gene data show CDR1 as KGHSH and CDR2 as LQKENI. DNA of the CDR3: TGTGCCAGCTCACAGGAGGACGGTATCTCTGGAAACACCATATATTTT. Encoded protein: CASSQEDGISGNTIYF.

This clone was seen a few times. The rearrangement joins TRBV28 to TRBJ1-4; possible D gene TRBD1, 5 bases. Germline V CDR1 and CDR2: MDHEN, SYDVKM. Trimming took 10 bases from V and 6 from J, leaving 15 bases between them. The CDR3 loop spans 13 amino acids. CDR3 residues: CATMEGLYEKLFF. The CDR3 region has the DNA TGTGCCACGATGGAGGGGCTATATGAAAAACTGTTTTTT.

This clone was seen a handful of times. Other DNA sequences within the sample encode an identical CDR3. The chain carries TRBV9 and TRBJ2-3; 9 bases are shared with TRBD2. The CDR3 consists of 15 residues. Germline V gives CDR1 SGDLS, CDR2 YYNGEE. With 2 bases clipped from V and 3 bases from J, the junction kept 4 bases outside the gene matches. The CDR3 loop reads CASSVGLAGTDTQYF. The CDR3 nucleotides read TGTGCCAGCAGCGTGGGCCTAGCGGGGACAGATACGCAGTATTTT.

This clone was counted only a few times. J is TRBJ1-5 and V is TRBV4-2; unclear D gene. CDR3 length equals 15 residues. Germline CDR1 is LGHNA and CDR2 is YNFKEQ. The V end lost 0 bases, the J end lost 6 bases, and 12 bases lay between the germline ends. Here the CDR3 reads CASSQERGPGQPQHF. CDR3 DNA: TGTGCCAGCAGCCAAGAACGCGGGCCCGGTCAGCCCCAGCATTTT.

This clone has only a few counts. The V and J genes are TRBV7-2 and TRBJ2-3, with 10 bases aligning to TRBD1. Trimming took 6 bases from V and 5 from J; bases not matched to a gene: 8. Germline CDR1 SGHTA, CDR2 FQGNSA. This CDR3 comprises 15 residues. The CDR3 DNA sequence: TGTGCCAGCAGTAGAGCGGGGGACAGGGGAGATACGCAGTATTTT. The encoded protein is CASSRAGDRGDTQYF.

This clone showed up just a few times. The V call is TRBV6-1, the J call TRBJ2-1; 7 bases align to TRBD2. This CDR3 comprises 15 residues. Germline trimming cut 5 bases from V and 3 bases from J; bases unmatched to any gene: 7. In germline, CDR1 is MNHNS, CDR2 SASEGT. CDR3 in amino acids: CASSKSGEIYNEQFF. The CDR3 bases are TGTGCCAGCAGTAAAAGCGGGGAGATCTACAATGAGCAGTTCTTC.

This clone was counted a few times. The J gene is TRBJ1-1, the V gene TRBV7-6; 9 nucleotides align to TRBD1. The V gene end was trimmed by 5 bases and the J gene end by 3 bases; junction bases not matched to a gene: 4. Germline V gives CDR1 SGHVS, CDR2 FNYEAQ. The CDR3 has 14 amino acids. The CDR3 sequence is CASSIQGADTEAFF. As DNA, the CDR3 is TGTGCCAGCAGCATACAGGGGGCAGACACTGAAGCTTTCTTT.